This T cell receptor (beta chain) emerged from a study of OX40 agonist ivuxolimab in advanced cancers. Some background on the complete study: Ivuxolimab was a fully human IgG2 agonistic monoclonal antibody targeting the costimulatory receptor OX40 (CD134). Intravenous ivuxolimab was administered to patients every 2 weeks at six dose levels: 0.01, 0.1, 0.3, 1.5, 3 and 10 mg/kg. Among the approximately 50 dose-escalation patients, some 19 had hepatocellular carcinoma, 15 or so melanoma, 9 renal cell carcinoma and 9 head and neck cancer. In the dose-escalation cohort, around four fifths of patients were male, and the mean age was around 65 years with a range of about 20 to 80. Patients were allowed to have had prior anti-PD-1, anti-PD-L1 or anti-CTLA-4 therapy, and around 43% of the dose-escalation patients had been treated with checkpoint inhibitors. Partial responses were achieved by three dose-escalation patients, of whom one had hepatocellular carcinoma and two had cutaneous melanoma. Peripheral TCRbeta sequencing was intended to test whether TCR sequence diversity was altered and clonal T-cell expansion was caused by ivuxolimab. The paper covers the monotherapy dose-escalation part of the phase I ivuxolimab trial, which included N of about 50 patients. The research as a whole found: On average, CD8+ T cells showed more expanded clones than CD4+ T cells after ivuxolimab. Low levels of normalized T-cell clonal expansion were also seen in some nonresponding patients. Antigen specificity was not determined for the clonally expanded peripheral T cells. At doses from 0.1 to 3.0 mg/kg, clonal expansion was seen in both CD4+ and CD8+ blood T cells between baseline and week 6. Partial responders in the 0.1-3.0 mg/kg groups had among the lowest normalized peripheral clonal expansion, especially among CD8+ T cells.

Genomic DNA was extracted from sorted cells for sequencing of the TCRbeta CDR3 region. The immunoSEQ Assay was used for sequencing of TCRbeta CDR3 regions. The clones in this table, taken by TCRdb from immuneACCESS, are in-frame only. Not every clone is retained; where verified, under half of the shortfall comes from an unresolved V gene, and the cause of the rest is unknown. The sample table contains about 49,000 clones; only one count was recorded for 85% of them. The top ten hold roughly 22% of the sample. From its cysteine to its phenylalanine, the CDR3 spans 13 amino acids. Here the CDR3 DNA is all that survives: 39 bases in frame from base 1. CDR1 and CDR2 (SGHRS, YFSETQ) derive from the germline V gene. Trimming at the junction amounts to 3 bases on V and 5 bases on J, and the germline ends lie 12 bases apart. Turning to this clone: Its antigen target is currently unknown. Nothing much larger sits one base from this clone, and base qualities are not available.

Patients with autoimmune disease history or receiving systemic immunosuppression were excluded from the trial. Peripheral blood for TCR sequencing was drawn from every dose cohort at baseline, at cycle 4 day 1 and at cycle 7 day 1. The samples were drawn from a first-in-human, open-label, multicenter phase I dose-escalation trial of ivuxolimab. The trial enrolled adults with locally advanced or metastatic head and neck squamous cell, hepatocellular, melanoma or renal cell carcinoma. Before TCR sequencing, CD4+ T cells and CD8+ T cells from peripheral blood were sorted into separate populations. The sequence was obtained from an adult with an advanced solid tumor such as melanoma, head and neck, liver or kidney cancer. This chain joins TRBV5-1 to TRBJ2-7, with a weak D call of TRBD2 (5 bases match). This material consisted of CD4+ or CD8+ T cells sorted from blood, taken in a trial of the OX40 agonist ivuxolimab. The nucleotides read TGCGCCAGCAGCTCAGACTATACGAACGAGCAGTACTTC. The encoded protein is CASSSDYTNEQYF.